A selection of T cell receptor beta chains follows, all from one sample in a study of vaccination effects on CD4 cells after COVID-19. The assay was immunoSEQ multiplex PCR, and TCRdb's table has in-frame clones only and misses some. The sample lists about 46,000 clones, about 74% occurring once. These receptors' targets are unknown. Sample: CD4+ T cells from PBMCs cultured without peptide, taken before COVID-19 vaccination. The receptors derive from a human donor who had a prior SARS-CoV-2 infection. Each CDR3 is given with its conserved first and last residue.

length	V	J	CDR3
14	TRBV18	TRBJ2-2	CASSPGLLSGELFF
15	TRBV3-1/TRBV3-2	TRBJ2-1	CASSHETRLFNEQFF
16	TRBV2	TRBJ2-3	CASRTPFSGGADTQYF
14	TRBV4-2	TRBJ1-1	CASSLPGTGGMSFF
13	TRBV7-7	TRBJ2-3	CASSNVGGDTQYF
16	TRBV30	TRBJ1-3	CAWKRRGSSSGNTIYF
15	TRBV7-8	TRBJ2-7	CASSAGLAGVWEQYF
15	TRBV4-3	TRBJ2-7	CASSQGWRQAYEQYF
15	TRBV5-6	TRBJ1-4	CASTSVRDGGEKLFF
13	TRBV20-1	TRBJ1-1	CSASRALNTEAFF
15	TRBV5-4	TRBJ2-7	CASSLRPGHDVEQYF
16	TRBV11-1	TRBJ2-1	CASSLALVGWSNEQFF
11	TRBV2	TRBJ1-1	CASRENTEAFF
15	TRBV29-1	TRBJ2-1	CSGTRSGLSPNEQFF
18	TRBV7-2	TRBJ2-6	CASSSVGQEYSGANVLTF